One and the same sample provided the 8 T cell receptor beta chains below, sequenced in a study of CD8+CD57+ T cells in acquired aplastic anemia. TCR beta VDJ and CDR3 were profiled, and genomic DNA was the template. TCRdb fed the reads into MiXCR, producing one record per CDR3 protein. The sample shows 160,000 or so distinct CDR3 sequences, around half of them seen only once. Selection for sequencing was limited to patients who had shown CD8+CD57+ cell expansion by flow cytometry. Sequenced sample: sorted CD4+, CD8+, or CD8+CD57+ T cells (not recorded which) from PBMCs. The receptors here all came from a human donor with aplastic anemia.

This clonotype was counted many times. J is TRBJ1-5 and V is TRBV2, with D possibly TRBD1 on 6 matching bases. This CDR3 has 15 amino acids. Germline CDR1 is SNHLY and CDR2 is FYNNEI. The ends were cut back, 4 bases at V and 1 base at J, with 11 bases in the middle. The CDR3 spells CASSGWGGSNQPQHF. Written as DNA, the CDR3 is TGTGCCAGCAGTGGTTGGGGGGGCAGCAATCAGCCCCAGCATTTT.

As regards this clonotype: A much larger clone is a single base away; this may be a read error. The J gene is TRBJ1-1, the V gene TRBV9, with 12 positions matching TRBD1. The CDR3 contains 18 residues. Germline CDR1 and CDR2: SGDLS and YYNGEE. Trimming removed 4 bases from V and 3 bases from J; junction bases left unmatched: 13. This CDR3 is CASSIESGTGGEDTEAFF. The CDR3 DNA reads as TGTGCCAGCAGCATAGAATCCGGGACAGGGGGCGAGGACACTGAAGCTTTCTTT.

V and J are TRBV29-1 and TRBJ1-1, with 8 positions matching TRBD1. The CDR3 length is 14 residues. V lost 7 bases to trimming and J lost 1 base; unmatched junction nucleotides: 8. Germline lookup yields CDR1 SQVTM and CDR2 ANQGSEA. The CDR3 region is CSALDRAGNTEAFF. The CDR3 DNA reads as TGCAGCGCCCTGGACAGGGCCGGGAACACTGAAGCTTTCTTT. Full variable domain (rest looked up from reference TRBV29-1 and TRBJ1-1): SAVISQKPSRDICQRGTSLTIQCQVDSQVTMMFWYRQQPGQSLTLIATANQGSEATYESGFVIDKFPISRPNLTFSTLTVSNMSPEDSSIYLCSALDRAGNTEAFFGQGTRLTVV.

At least ten counts were recorded for this clonotype. CDR3 residues: CASSPRYPGAEAFF. In DNA, the CDR3 is TGTGCCAGCAGCCCACGTTACCCGGGGGCTGAAGCTTTCTTT. The rearrangement joins TRBV7-2 to TRBJ1-1; D perhaps matches TRBD1 (5 bases). Germline lookup yields CDR1 SGHTA and CDR2 FQGNSA. CDR3 length: 14 residues. Trimming took off 5 bases at V and 6 bases at J, with 16 bases between the two ends.

This clonotype has a handful of counts. Relative to the germline gene, one junction end is altered; a read error may explain this. The chain carries TRBV9 and TRBJ2-1; tentatively, D is TRBD1 or TRBD2 (5 bases each). The germline V gene has CDR1 SGDLS and CDR2 YYNGEE. The CDR3 is made up of 16 amino acids. The CDR3 sequence: CASSVRRTGTYDEQFF. CDR3 coding DNA: TGTGCCAGCAGCGTTCGTCGGACGGGGACCTACGATGAGCAGTTCTTC.

The sample holds many counts of this clonotype. The gene calls are TRBV19 and TRBJ1-1, with 10 bases matching TRBD1. V was clipped by 6 bases and J by 4 bases; unmatched bases: 8. CDR3 length: 15 residues. Germline loops: CDR1 LNHDA, CDR2 SQIVND (reference sequence). The DNA of the CDR3 is TGTGCCAGTAGCAAGACAGGGGGCGTGGGCACTGAAGCTTTCTTT. This codes for CASSKTGGVGTEAFF.

V and J are TRBV2 and TRBJ2-7, with a weak D call TRBD2 (6 bases). The CDR3 is 13 amino acids. The V gene lost 6 bases and the J gene lost 0 bases, with 9 bases spanning the gap. Germline lookup yields CDR1 SNHLY and CDR2 FYNNEI. The CDR3 coding sequence is TGTGCCAGCAGCTTACTAGCCTCCTACGAGCAGTACGTC. This gives the protein CASSLLASYEQYV.

V gene TRBV7-3 combines with J gene TRBJ2-1; D gene ambiguous. V lost 4 bases to trimming and J lost 7 bases, with 11 bases between them. CDR1 and CDR2 from the germline V gene are SGHTA and FQGTGA. This CDR3 has 13 amino acids. The CDR3 protein is CASSSGATNEQFF. The CDR3, as DNA: TGTGCCAGCAGCTCCGGAGCGACGAATGAGCAGTTCTTC.